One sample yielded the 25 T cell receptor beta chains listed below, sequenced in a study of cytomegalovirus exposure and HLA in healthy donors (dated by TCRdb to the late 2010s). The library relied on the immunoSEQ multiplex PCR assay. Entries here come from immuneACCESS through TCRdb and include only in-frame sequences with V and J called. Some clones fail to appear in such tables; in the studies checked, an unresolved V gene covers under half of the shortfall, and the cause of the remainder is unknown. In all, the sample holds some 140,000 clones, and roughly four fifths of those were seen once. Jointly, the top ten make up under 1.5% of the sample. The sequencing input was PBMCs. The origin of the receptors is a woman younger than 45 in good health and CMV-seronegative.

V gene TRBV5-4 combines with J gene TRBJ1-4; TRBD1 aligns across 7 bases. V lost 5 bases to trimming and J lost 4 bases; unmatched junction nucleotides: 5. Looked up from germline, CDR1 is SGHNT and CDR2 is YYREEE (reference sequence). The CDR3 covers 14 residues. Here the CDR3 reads CASRGDSLNEKLFF. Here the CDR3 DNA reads TGTGCCAGCAGAGGGGACAGTCTTAATGAAAAACTGTTTTTT. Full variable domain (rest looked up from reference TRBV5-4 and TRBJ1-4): ETGVTQSPTHLIKTRGQQVTLRCSSQSGHNTVSWYQQALGQGPQFIFQYYREEENGRGNFPPRFSGLQFPNYSSELNVNALELDDSALYLCASRGDSLNEKLFFGSGTQLSVL.

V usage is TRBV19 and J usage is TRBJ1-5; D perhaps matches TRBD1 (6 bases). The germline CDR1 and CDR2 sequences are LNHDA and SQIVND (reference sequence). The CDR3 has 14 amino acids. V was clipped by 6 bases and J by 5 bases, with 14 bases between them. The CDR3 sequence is CASRDKTGYQPQHF. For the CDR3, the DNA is TGTGCCAGTAGGGACAAAACAGGGTATCAGCCCCAGCATTTT.

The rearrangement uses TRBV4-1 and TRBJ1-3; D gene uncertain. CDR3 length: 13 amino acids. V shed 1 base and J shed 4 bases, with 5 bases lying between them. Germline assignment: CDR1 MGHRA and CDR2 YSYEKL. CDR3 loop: CASSQALGNTIYF. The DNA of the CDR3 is TGCGCCAGCAGCCAAGCGCTAGGAAACACCATATATTTT.

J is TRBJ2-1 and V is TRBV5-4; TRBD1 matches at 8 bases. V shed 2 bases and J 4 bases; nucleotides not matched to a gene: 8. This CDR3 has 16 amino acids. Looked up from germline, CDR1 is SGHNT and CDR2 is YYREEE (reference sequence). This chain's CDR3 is CASSFAGQGQYNEQFF. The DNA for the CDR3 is TGTGCCAGCAGCTTCGCAGGACAGGGTCAGTACAATGAGCAGTTCTTC.

Written as DNA, the CDR3 is TGTGCCAGCAGTGAGGGACAGACTCGCTCCTACGAGCAGTACTTC. Translation gives CASSEGQTRSYEQYF. The rearrangement joins TRBV6-1 to TRBJ2-7, with 7 bases matching TRBD1. The CDR3 runs to 15 residues. V was clipped by 3 bases and J by 0 bases; unmatched bases: 5. Germline V CDR1 and CDR2: MNHNS, SASEGT.

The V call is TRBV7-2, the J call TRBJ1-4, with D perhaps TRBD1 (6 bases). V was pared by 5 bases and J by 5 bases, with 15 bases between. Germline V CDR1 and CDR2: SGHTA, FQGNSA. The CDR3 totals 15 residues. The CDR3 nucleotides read TGTGCCAGCAGCCCAACCGGGACAAACAATGAAAAACTGTTTTTT. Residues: CASSPTGTNNEKLFF.

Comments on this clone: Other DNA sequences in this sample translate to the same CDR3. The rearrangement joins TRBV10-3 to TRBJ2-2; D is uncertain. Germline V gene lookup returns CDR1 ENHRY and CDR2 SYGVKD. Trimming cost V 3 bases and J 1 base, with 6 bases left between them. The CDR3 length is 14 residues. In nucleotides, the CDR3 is TGTGCCATCAGTGAATCCAGGAACACCGGGGAGCTGTTTTTT. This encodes CAISESRNTGELFF.

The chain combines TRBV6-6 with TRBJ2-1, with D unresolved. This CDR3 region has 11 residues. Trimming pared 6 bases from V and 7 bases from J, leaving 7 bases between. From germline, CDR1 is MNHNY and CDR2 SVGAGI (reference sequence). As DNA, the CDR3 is TGTGCCAGCAGCACTCGGAATGAGCAGTTCTTC. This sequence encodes CASSTRNEQFF.

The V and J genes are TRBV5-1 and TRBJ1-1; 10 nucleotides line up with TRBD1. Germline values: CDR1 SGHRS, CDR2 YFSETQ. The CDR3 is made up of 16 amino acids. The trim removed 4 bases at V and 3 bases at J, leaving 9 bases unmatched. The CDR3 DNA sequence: TGCGCCAGCAGCGCCGGGACAGGGGCATTGGACACTGAAGCTTTCTTT. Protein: CASSAGTGALDTEAFF.

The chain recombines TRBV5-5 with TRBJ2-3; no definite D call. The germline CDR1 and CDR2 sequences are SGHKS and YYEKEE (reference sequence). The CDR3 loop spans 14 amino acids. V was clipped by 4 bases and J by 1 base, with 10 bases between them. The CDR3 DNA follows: TGTGCCAGCAGCCAAGCTACAGGCACAGATACGCAGTATTTT. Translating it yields CASSQATGTDTQYF. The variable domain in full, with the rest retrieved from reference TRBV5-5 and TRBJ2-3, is DAGVTQSPTHLIKTRGQQVTLRCSPISGHKSVSWYQQVLGQGPQFIFQYYEKEERGRGNFPDRFSARQFPNYSSELNVNALLLGDSALYLCASSQATGTDTQYFGPGTRLTVL.

The CDR3 loop reads CASSLNSGGLGGTDTQYF. The DNA of the CDR3 is TGTGCCAGCAGTTTAAATTCGGGGGGACTAGGGGGCACAGATACGCAGTATTTT. The J gene is TRBJ2-3, the V gene TRBV27, with 8 bases identical to TRBD2. Germline values: CDR1 MNHEY, CDR2 SMNVEV (reference sequence). Trimming at V came to 2 bases and at J to 1 base, leaving 11 bases not matched to a gene. There are 18 residues in the CDR3.

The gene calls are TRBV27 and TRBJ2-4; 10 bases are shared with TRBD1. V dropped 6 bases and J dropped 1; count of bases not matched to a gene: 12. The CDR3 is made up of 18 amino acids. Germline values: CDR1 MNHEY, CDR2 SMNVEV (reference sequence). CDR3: CASSPRDRGSVAKNIQYF. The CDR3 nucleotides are TGTGCCAGCAGCCCCCGGGACAGGGGAAGTGTGGCCAAAAACATTCAGTACTTC.

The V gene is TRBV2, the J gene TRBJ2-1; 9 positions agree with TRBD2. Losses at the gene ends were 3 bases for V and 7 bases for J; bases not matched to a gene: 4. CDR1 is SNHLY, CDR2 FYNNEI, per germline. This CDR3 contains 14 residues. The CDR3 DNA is TGTGCCAGCAGTGAGTGGCTAGCGGGGAATGAGCAGTTCTTC. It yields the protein CASSEWLAGNEQFF.

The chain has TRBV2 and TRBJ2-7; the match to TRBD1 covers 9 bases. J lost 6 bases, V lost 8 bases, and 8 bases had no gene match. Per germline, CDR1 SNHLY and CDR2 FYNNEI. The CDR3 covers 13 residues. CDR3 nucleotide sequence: TGTGCCAGCGGACCGGGACAGGGTTTCGAGCAGTACTTC. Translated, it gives CASGPGQGFEQYF.

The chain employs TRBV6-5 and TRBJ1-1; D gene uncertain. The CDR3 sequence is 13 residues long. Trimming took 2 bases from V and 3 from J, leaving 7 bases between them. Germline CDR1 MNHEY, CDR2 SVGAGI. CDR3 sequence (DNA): TGTGCCAGCAGTTACCCCGGGGACACTGAAGCTTTCTTT. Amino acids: CASSYPGDTEAFF.

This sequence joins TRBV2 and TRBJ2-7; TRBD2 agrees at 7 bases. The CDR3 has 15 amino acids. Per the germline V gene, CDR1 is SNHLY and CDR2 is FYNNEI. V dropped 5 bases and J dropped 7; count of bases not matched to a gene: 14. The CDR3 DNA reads TGTGCCAGCAGTAGCGGGGCCTTTATTGTTCGTGAGCAGTACTTC. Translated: CASSSGAFIVREQYF.

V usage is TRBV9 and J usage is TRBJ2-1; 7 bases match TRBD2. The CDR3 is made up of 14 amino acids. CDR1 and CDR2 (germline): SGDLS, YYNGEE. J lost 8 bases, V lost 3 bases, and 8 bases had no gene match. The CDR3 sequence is CASSAGLSRDEQFF. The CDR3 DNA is TGTGCCAGCAGCGCGGGACTATCCCGGGATGAGCAGTTCTTC. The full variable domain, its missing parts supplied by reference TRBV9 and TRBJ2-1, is DSGVTQTPKHLITATGQRVTLRCSPRSGDLSVYWYQQSLDQGLQFLIQYYNGEERAKGNILERFSAQQFPDLHSELNLSSLELGDSALYFCASSAGLSRDEQFFGPGTRLTVL.

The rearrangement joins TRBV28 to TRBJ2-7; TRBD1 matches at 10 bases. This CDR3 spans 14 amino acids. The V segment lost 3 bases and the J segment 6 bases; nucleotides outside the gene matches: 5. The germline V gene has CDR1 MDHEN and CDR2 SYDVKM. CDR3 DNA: TGTGCCAGCAGTTTCGGGACAGGGGAGTTCGAGCAGTACTTC. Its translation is CASSFGTGEFEQYF. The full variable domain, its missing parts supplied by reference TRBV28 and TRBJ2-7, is DVKVTQSSRYLVKRTGEKVFLECVQDMDHENMFWYRQDPGLGLRLIYFSYDVKMKEKGDIPEGYSVSREKKERFSLILESASTNQTSMYLCASSFGTGEFEQYFGPGTRLTVT.

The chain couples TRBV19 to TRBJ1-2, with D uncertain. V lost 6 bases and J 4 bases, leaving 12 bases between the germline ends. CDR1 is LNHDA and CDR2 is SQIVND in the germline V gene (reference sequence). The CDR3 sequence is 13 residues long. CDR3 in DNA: TGTGCCAGTAGGGCAGGTGGCTCCTATGGCTACACCTTC. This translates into CASRAGGSYGYTF. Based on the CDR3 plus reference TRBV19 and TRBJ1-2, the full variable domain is DGGITQSPKYLFRKEGQNVTLSCEQNLNHDAMYWYRQDPGQGLRLIYYSQIVNDFQKGDIAEGYSVSREKKESFPLTVTSAQKNPTAFYLCASRAGGSYGYTFGSGTRLTVV.

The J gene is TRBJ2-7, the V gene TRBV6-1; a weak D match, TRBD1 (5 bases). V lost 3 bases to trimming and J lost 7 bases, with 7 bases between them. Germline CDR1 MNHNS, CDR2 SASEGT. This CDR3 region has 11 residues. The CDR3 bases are TGTGCCAGCAGTGAGAACAGGGAGCAGTACTTC. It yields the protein CASSENREQYF.

CDR3 in DNA: TGTGCCTGGCGCCGAACGACAGGGATGGGATCCTACAATGAGCAGTTCTTC. Translating it yields CAWRRTTGMGSYNEQFF. The chain couples TRBV30 to TRBJ2-1; 7 positions agree with TRBD1. The V gene's germline CDR1 is GTSNPN and CDR2 SVGIG (reference sequence). Unmatched junction bases numbered 14, after V lost 5 bases and J lost 1 base. There are 17 residues in the CDR3.

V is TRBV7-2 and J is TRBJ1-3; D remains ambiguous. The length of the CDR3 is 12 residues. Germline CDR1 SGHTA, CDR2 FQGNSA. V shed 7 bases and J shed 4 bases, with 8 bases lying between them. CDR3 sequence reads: CASTQFGNTIYF. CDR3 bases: TGTGCCAGCACCCAATTCGGAAACACCATATATTTT.

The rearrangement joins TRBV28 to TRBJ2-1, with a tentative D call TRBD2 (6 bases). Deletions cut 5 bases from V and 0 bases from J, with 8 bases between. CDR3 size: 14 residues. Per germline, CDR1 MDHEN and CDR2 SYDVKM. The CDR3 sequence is CASSRGSSYNEQFF. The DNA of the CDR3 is TGTGCCAGCAGTCGGGGGAGCTCCTACAATGAGCAGTTCTTC.

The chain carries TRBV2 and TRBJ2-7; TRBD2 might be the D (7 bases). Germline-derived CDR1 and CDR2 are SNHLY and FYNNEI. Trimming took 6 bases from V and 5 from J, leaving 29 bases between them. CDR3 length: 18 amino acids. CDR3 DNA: TGTGCCAGCAGGGAATGGGGGGGCATTATGACAGGTAGCCACGAGCAGTACTTC. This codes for CASREWGGIMTGSHEQYF.

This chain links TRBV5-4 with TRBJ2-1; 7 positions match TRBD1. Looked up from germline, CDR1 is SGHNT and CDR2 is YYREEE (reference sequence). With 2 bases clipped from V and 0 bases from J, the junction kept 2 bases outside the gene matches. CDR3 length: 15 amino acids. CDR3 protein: CASSLGQASYNEQFF. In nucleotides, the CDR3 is TGTGCCAGCAGCTTAGGACAGGCCTCCTACAATGAGCAGTTCTTC.